Listed here are 10 T cell receptor beta chains from one sample, sequenced in a study of Ad26.COV2.S vaccination and SARS-CoV-2 variants (dated by TCRdb to the early 2020s). The receptor library was made with the immunoSEQ multiplex PCR assay. TCRdb re-hosts the immuneACCESS table, in-frame sequences only. Its copies lack some clones; in the studies checked, an unresolved V gene accounts for under half of them, and the cause for the rest is not known. The sample includes hundreds of thousands of clones, with roughly 91% observed a single time. In total, the top ten clones hold around 5.3% of the sample. The sample's treatment or condition label is to be understood as: 19 received Ad26.COV2.S at low or high dose, single or two shots; roughly 5 received placebo; per-sample allocation not given. For vaccine and placebo recipients, repertoires were sequenced using samples collected on day 63 after the first injection.

This sample comprised peripheral blood, obtained in a trial of Ad26.COV2.S vaccine versus placebo. These receptors were taken from a person between 18 and 60 years old who received the Ad26.COV2.S COVID-19 vaccine or a placebo.

The J gene is TRBJ2-2, the V gene TRBV4-1; 12 bases match TRBD2. V was clipped by 1 base and J by 3 bases; unmatched bases: 3. This CDR3 region has 17 residues. Germline V CDR1 and CDR2: MGHRA, YSYEKL. In DNA form, the CDR3 reads TGCGCCAGCAGCCAAGGGACTAGCGGGGCGGACACCGGGGAGCTGTTTTTT. Translated: CASSQGTSGADTGELFF.

V usage is TRBV19 and J usage is TRBJ2-3; D is possibly TRBD2 (6 bases). Germline loops: CDR1 LNHDA, CDR2 SQIVND (reference sequence). Trimming pared 7 bases from V and 6 bases from J, leaving 11 bases between. The CDR3 runs 12 residues. The CDR3 DNA is TGTGCCAGTACCATGGCGGGGGATACGCAGTATTTT. It specifies CASTMAGDTQYF.

J is TRBJ1-5 and V is TRBV28, with D uncertain. The V end lost 6 bases, the J end lost 0 bases, and 12 bases lay between the germline ends. The CDR3 totals 15 residues. Germline assignment: CDR1 MDHEN and CDR2 SYDVKM. The CDR3 loop is CASRSVMNSNQPQHF. The CDR3 DNA is TGTGCCAGCAGATCCGTGATGAATAGCAATCAGCCCCAGCATTTT. The full variable domain, completed using reference TRBV28 and TRBJ1-5, is DVKVTQSSRYLVKRTGEKVFLECVQDMDHENMFWYRQDPGLGLRLIYFSYDVKMKEKGDIPEGYSVSREKKERFSLILESASTNQTSMYLCASRSVMNSNQPQHFGDGTRLSIL.

The chain couples TRBV28 to TRBJ1-2; maybe TRBD1 (6 bases). Germline V gives CDR1 MDHEN, CDR2 SYDVKM. The CDR3 sequence is 14 residues long. V dropped 2 bases and J dropped 7 bases, with 14 bases sitting between them. For the CDR3, the DNA is TGTGCCAGCAGTTTAGGCCAGGGGAGGGGTGGCTACACCTTC. Translated, it gives CASSLGQGRGGYTF.

The chain carries TRBV29-1 and TRBJ2-5; a possible D gene is TRBD2 (6 bases). The length of the CDR3 is 12 residues. In germline, CDR1 is SQVTM, CDR2 ANQGSEA. The V gene lost 6 bases and the J gene lost 8 bases, with 16 bases spanning the gap. This CDR3 reads CSVWTRGATQYF. CDR3 coding DNA: TGCAGCGTCTGGACCCGCGGGGCTACCCAGTACTTC.

The rearrangement joins TRBV7-2 to TRBJ2-1, with TRBD2 identical over 8 bases. This CDR3 has 14 amino acids. V trimming: 5 bases; J trimming: 3 bases; junction bases outside the gene matches: 3. Germline lookup yields CDR1 SGHTA and CDR2 FQGNSA. The CDR3 protein is CASSQAGVYNEQFF. Here the CDR3 DNA reads TGTGCCAGCAGCCAAGCGGGGGTCTACAATGAGCAGTTCTTC.

The chain recombines TRBV24-1 with TRBJ1-4; no clear D gene. In germline, CDR1 is KGHDR, CDR2 SFDVKD. This CDR3 is built from 18 residues. Trimming took 0 bases from V and 2 from J, leaving 15 bases between them. CDR3 residues: CATSDLTEGRLTNEKLFF. The CDR3 DNA reads TGTGCCACCAGTGATTTGACGGAGGGTCGGTTGACTAATGAAAAACTGTTTTTT.

The V gene is TRBV7-9, the J gene TRBJ2-1, with 9 bases aligning to TRBD2. Germline V gene sequence: CDR1 SEHNR, CDR2 FQNEAQ (reference sequence). The CDR3 extends over 16 amino acids. The V and J ends lost 0 bases and 8 bases, in that order; junction bases with no gene match: 8. The CDR3 reads CASSLAVLAGLDEQFF. DNA of the CDR3: TGTGCCAGCAGCTTAGCGGTTCTAGCGGGATTAGATGAGCAGTTCTTC.

V usage is TRBV7-6 and J usage is TRBJ2-1, with a weak D call TRBD2 (6 bases). V shed 0 bases and J shed 0 bases, with 9 bases lying between them. The germline V gene has CDR1 SGHVS and CDR2 FNYEAQ. The CDR3 length is 16 residues. The CDR3 loop reads CASSLALGGSYNEQFF. CDR3 in DNA: TGTGCCAGCAGCTTAGCTCTGGGGGGCTCCTACAATGAGCAGTTCTTC.

V usage is TRBV5-4 and J usage is TRBJ2-2, with 15 bases aligning to TRBD2. The CDR3 extends over 18 amino acids. Germline-derived CDR1 and CDR2 are SGHNT and YYREEE (reference sequence). V shed 4 bases and J 0 bases; nucleotides not matched to a gene: 4. CDR3 bases: TGTGCCAGCAGCCCCGGACTAGCGGGAGGGCCGAACACCGGGGAGCTGTTTTTT. Translated, it gives CASSPGLAGGPNTGELFF.